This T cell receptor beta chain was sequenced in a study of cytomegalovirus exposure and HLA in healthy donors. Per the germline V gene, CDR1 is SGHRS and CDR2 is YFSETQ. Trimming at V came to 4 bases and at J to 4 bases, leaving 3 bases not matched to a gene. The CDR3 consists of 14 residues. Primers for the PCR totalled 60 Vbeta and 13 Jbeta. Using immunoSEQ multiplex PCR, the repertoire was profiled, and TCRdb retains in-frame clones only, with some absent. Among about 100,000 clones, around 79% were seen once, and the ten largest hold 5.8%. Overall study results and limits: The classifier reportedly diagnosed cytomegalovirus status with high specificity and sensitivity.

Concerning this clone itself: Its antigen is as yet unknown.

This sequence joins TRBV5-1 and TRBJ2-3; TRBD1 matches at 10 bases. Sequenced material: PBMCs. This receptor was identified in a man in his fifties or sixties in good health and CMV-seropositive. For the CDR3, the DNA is TGCGCCAGCAGCCCCGGACAGGGGGCAGATACGCAGTATTTT. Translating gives CASSPGQGADTQYF.